This TCR beta chain was sequenced for a study of T cells in Graves' hyperthyroidism and ophthalmopathy. Amplified TCR beta CDR3 regions derived from RNA transcripts. HTBI primers were the set used in a first-round RT-PCR of the TCR CDR3. TCRdb passed the multiplex PCR reads through MiXCR, listing each CDR3 protein once. The sample lists a few hundred thousand distinct CDR3 sequences, approximately 17% seen once, with 17% in the top ten. This clonotype was found many times. Material: blood. The source is a woman aged 18-30 years with Graves' ophthalmopathy.

CDR3 in amino acids: CASSLNGGAYNEQFF. The CDR3 DNA reads TGTGCCAGCAGCTTAAACGGGGGCGCCTACAATGAGCAGTTCTTC. This rearrangement joins TRBV7-3 to TRBJ2-1; D may match TRBD1 or TRBD2 (6 bases each). The CDR3 is 15 residues long. V lost 1 base, J lost 2 bases, and 9 bases lay in between. Germline-derived CDR1 and CDR2 are SGHTA and FQGTGA.